Presented here are 15 T cell receptor beta chains from one specimen sequenced in a study of T cells in Graves' hyperthyroidism and ophthalmopathy. RNA transcripts were the template for amplifying TCR beta CDR3 regions. When the TCR CDR3 underwent first-round RT-PCR, the HTBI primer set was used. TCRdb reanalysed the multiplex PCR reads using MiXCR and keeps one entry per CDR3 protein. Of a few hundred thousand distinct CDR3 sequences detected, around 14% appear once; the ten largest clones hold over 7.5%. The sequenced sample was blood. The source of these receptors is a woman aged 18-29 years with Graves' hyperthyroidism.

There are many counts of this clonotype. CDR3 in DNA: TGTGCCAGCGGGAGGGGGGAAACTAATGAAAAACTGTTTTTT. Translated: CASGRGETNEKLFF. V gene TRBV12-3 or TRBV12-4 combines with J gene TRBJ1-4, with D perhaps TRBD1 (6 bases). The CDR3 totals 14 residues. The V end was cut by 8 bases, the J end by 1 base, with 11 bases between.

This clonotype was recorded at least ten times. The gene calls are TRBV2 and TRBJ2-7; a possible D gene is TRBD2 (5 bases). This CDR3 comprises 14 residues. V was shortened by 5 bases and J by 4 bases, with 15 bases between the two germline ends. Germline V lookup: CDR1 SNHLY, CDR2 FYNNEI. CDR3 protein: CASSKGPDLYEQYF. CDR3 in DNA: TGTGCCAGCAGTAAGGGCCCGGACTTATACGAGCAGTACTTC.

The rearrangement joins TRBV5-6 to TRBJ2-1; 7 bases are shared with TRBD2. The CDR3 consists of 15 residues. Germline values: CDR1 SGHDT, CDR2 YYEEEE. V gave up 1 base and J gave up 7 bases; unmatched junction bases: 8. CDR3 DNA sequence: TGTGCCAGCAGCTTGAGCGGGGCAGCTCCGAATGAGCAGTTCTTC. Protein product: CASSLSGAAPNEQFF.

This clonotype was observed at least ten times. This CDR3 is CASSSPLEGGRENIQYF. CDR3 DNA sequence: TGTGCCAGCAGCTCCCCGCTTGAGGGGGGGCGAGAAAACATTCAGTACTTC. The chain has TRBV11-2 and TRBJ2-4, with D possibly being TRBD2 (7 bases). The CDR3 loop spans 17 amino acids. V was shortened by 4 bases and J by 5 bases, with 21 bases between the two germline ends. The V gene's germline CDR1 is SGHAT and CDR2 FQNNGV.

This clonotype was counted many times. The rearrangement links TRBV27 to TRBJ2-7; no clear D gene. This CDR3 has 11 residues. Germline V gene lookup returns CDR1 MNHEY and CDR2 SMNVEV (reference sequence). V gave up 10 bases and J gave up 3 bases, with 10 bases separating them. CDR3 loop: CAIGSLYEQYF. CDR3 DNA: TGTGCCATCGGTTCCCTCTACGAGCAGTACTTC.

This clonotype was counted at least ten times. The rearrangement links TRBV5-1 to TRBJ2-2, with 7 bases lining up with TRBD2. J lost 6 bases, V lost 1 base, and 3 bases had no gene match. CDR1 is SGHRS, CDR2 YFSETQ, per germline. This CDR3 contains 14 residues. The CDR3 spells CASSLFAGAGELFF. In nucleotides, the CDR3 is TGCGCCAGCAGCTTGTTTGCGGGAGCCGGGGAGCTGTTTTTT.

This clonotype was recorded at least ten times. The chain recombines TRBV2 with TRBJ1-4; D remains ambiguous. CDR1 is SNHLY, CDR2 FYNNEI, per germline. CDR3 length: 15 amino acids. The V gene lost 2 bases and the J gene lost 8 bases, with 15 bases spanning the gap. CDR3 DNA sequence: TGTGCCAGCAGTGAACTGCGACAAGCGAGGGAAAAACTGTTTTTT. Its translation: CASSELRQAREKLFF.

In its sample, this clonotype was seen many times. One end of the junction varies from germline; a read error may be responsible. The J gene is TRBJ2-5, the V gene TRBV5-1; maybe TRBD1 (5 bases). CDR3 length equals 13 residues. CDR1 is SGHRS, CDR2 YFSETQ, per germline. The DNA of the CDR3 is TGTGCCAGCAGCTTAGGGGCTCAAGAGACCCAGTACTTC. Residues: CASSLGAQETQYF.

This clonotype occurred a few times. The chain links TRBV28 to TRBJ2-6, with D possibly TRBD2 on 6 matching bases. CDR1 is MDHEN and CDR2 is SYDVKM in the germline V gene. Trimming cost V 5 bases and J 2 bases, with 10 bases left between them. CDR3 length: 15 residues. CDR3: CASSPGGTGANVLTF. In DNA, the CDR3 is TGTGCCAGCAGTCCCGGCGGGACTGGGGCCAACGTCCTGACTTTC.

This clonotype was found many times. The chain uses TRBV13 and TRBJ2-1; D gene ambiguous. Trimming cost V 1 base and J 0 bases, with 10 bases left between them. The germline CDR1 and CDR2 sequences are PRHDT and FYEKMQ (reference sequence). The CDR3 totals 16 residues. The CDR3 DNA reads as TGTGCCAGCAGCTTAGATGAGGAAAGCTCCTACAATGAGCAGTTCTTC. Translation: CASSLDEESSYNEQFF.

This clonotype has ten or more counts. The CDR3: CAWSWQGANQPQHF. The CDR3 DNA follows: TGTGCCTGGAGTTGGCAGGGGGCCAATCAGCCCCAGCATTTT. The chain combines TRBV30 with TRBJ1-5; 8 bases match TRBD1. With 2 bases clipped from V and 3 bases from J, the junction kept 3 bases outside the gene matches. The CDR3 sequence is 14 residues long. The germline gives CDR1 GTSNPN, CDR2 SVGIG (reference sequence). The whole variable domain, filled in from reference TRBV30 and TRBJ1-5, reads SQTIHQWPATLVQPVGSPLSLECTVEGTSNPNLYWYRQAAGRGLQLLFYSVGIGQISSEVPQNLSASRPQDRQFILSSKKLLLSDSGFYLCAWSWQGANQPQHFGDGTRLSIL.

This clonotype was recorded many times. The chain uses TRBV3-1 and TRBJ1-6; D unresolved. CDR3 length equals 14 residues. Germline V gene lookup returns CDR1 LGHDT and CDR2 YNNKEL (reference sequence). The V gene lost 5 bases and the J gene lost 11 bases, with 16 bases spanning the gap. This chain's CDR3 is CASSSARGLAPLHF. The CDR3, as DNA: TGTGCCAGCAGCTCTGCCCGGGGTTTGGCACCCCTCCACTTT.

This clonotype has a count of ten or more. The chain couples TRBV12-3 or TRBV12-4 to TRBJ2-3; 14 bases map to TRBD2. V was pared by 1 base and J by 4 bases, with 1 base of the junction left unmatched. The CDR3 has 16 residues. The CDR3 bases are TGTGCCAGCAGTTTAGGGGGACTAGCGGGAGCAGATACGCAGTATTTT. Its protein product is CASSLGGLAGADTQYF.

V usage is TRBV4-1 and J usage is TRBJ2-7; TRBD1 is a possible D gene (6 bases). Trimming removed 6 bases from V and 5 bases from J, with 17 bases in between. The germline V gene encodes CDR1 MGHRA and CDR2 YSYEKL. The CDR3 extends over 14 amino acids. The CDR3 DNA reads as TGCGCCAGCAGTAGGGAAACAGGGCGAAACGAGCAGTACTTC. Protein product: CASSRETGRNEQYF.

The chain is built from TRBV5-1 and TRBJ2-1, with 8 positions matching TRBD2. The V segment lost 0 bases and the J segment 6 bases; nucleotides outside the gene matches: 8. The V gene's germline CDR1 is SGHRS and CDR2 YFSETQ. The CDR3 runs to 16 residues. The CDR3 protein is CASSLGGRGGINEQFF. The CDR3 nucleotides are TGCGCCAGCAGCTTGGGAGGACGGGGGGGCATCAATGAGCAGTTCTTC.